A single sample gave rise to the 32 T cell receptor beta chains below, sequenced in a study of T cell repertoires in cytomegalovirus infection. TCRdb recomputed calls from the reads with MiXCR, one row per CDR3 protein. In the table there are hundreds of thousands of distinct CDR3 sequences, about 42% of which are singletons. Their antigens are not known. The sequences come from cultured PBMCs, collected from culture after CMV antigen stimulation. These receptor sequences come from a human donor in good health (CMV status not recorded). Some clones in this sample may be carry-over from other donors' samples.

This clonotype was observed once. The chain links TRBV12-3 or TRBV12-4 to TRBJ2-1; maybe TRBD1 (6 bases). The CDR3 totals 13 residues. The V end lost 6 bases, the J end lost 8 bases, and 14 bases lay between the germline ends. The chain's CDR3 is CASSRQVGDEQFF. The CDR3 bases are TGTGCCAGCAGCAGACAGGTTGGGGATGAGCAGTTCTTC.

A few counts support this clonotype. V is TRBV6-1 and J is TRBJ2-1; D gene unclear. Germline V gene sequence: CDR1 MNHNS, CDR2 SASEGT. The CDR3 runs to 12 residues. V was pared by 7 bases and J by 2 bases, with 6 bases between. CDR3 sequence reads: CASKDPYNEQFF. CDR3 sequence (DNA): TGTGCCAGCAAGGACCCCTACAATGAGCAGTTCTTC.

This clonotype was recorded a few times. The V call is TRBV7-8, the J call TRBJ2-1; 9 nucleotides match TRBD1. Germline CDR1 SGHVS, CDR2 FQNEAQ. The CDR3 contains 16 residues. Losses at the gene ends were 5 bases for V and 2 bases for J; bases not matched to a gene: 7. The CDR3 DNA reads as TGTGCCAGCAGCACCTTCCGGGACAGGGCCTACAATGAGCAGTTCTTC. It codes for CASSTFRDRAYNEQFF.

J is TRBJ2-5 and V is TRBV20-1; D is possibly TRBD1 (6 bases). The CDR3 has 16 amino acids. Trimming stripped 6 bases from V and 5 bases from J, with 25 bases between. CDR1 is DFQATT, CDR2 SNEGSKA, per germline (reference sequence). The CDR3 spells CSARSETPGARETQYF. The DNA for the CDR3 is TGCAGTGCGAGAAGTGAGACCCCAGGGGCTAGGGAGACCCAGTACTTC.

In its sample, this clonotype was seen once. The chain couples TRBV11-2 to TRBJ2-3; D possibly corresponds to TRBD2 (7 bases). CDR3 size: 14 residues. Trimming pared 1 base from V and 10 bases from J, leaving 15 bases between. Germline V gene lookup returns CDR1 SGHAT and CDR2 FQNNGV. The CDR3 loop is CASSLVRGALSQYF. CDR3 nucleotide sequence: TGTGCCAGCAGCTTAGTCCGGGGGGCCCTTTCGCAGTATTTT.

The chain employs TRBV20-1 and TRBJ2-1; 9 bases are shared with TRBD2. The length of the CDR3 is 16 residues. Germline trimming cut 6 bases from V and 12 bases from J; bases unmatched to any gene: 21. Germline V gene lookup returns CDR1 DFQATT and CDR2 SNEGSKA (reference sequence). The DNA of the CDR3 is TGCAGTGCGGAAAGGGTGGGGCTAGCGGGACTTGCACGGCAGTTCTTC. This codes for CSAERVGLAGLARQFF.

DNA for the CDR3: TGTGCCAGCAGCCTCGACTGGCAAGAGACCCAGTACTTC. It yields the protein CASSLDWQETQYF. The rearrangement uses TRBV7-2 and TRBJ2-5; D not resolved. V dropped 5 bases and J dropped 2 bases, with 9 bases sitting between them. The CDR3 extends over 13 amino acids. CDR1 is SGHTA, CDR2 FQGNSA, per germline.

This sequence joins TRBV11-2 and TRBJ2-1; no clear D. Germline CDR1 and CDR2: SGHAT and FQNNGV. V was trimmed by 7 bases and J by 5 bases, leaving 18 bases between them. CDR3 length: 15 amino acids. CDR3 residues: CASTLLGITNNEQFF. The CDR3, as DNA: TGTGCCAGCACCCTCCTGGGCATAACCAACAATGAGCAGTTCTTC.

A few counts support this clonotype. The J gene is TRBJ2-3, the V gene TRBV11-3; 12 bases line up with TRBD2. This CDR3 region has 17 residues. Germline V gene data show CDR1 as SGHNT and CDR2 as YENEEA. After removal of 1 base from V and 2 bases from J, the junction contained 4 bases not matched to a gene. The CDR3 DNA reads TGTGCCAGCAGCTTAGGGACTAGCGGGACCTACACAGATACGCAGTATTTT. It yields the protein CASSLGTSGTYTDTQYF.

The CDR3 sequence: CASPPGGEDQPQHF. The CDR3 nucleotides read TGTGCCAGCCCCCCCGGCGGGGAGGATCAGCCCCAGCATTTT. V usage is TRBV9 and J usage is TRBJ1-5; no firm D call. The V end was cut by 7 bases, the J end by 5 bases, with 16 bases between. The CDR3 has 14 amino acids. The germline gives CDR1 SGDLS, CDR2 YYNGEE.

The gene calls are TRBV15 and TRBJ2-7; 9 bases match TRBD1. The germline gives CDR1 LNHNV, CDR2 YYDKDF (reference sequence). There are 13 residues in the CDR3. Unmatched junction bases numbered 3, after V lost 4 bases and J lost 5 bases. CDR3: CATSKTGGDEQYF. The CDR3 DNA reads TGTGCCACCAGCAAAACAGGGGGCGACGAGCAGTACTTC.

The chain uses TRBV7-8 and TRBJ2-3, with D possibly being TRBD1 (5 bases). V lost 5 bases to trimming and J lost 6 bases, with 12 bases between them. CDR3 length equals 13 residues. Germline V gene data show CDR1 as SGHVS and CDR2 as FQNEAQ. CDR3 sequence: CASSGASDDTQYF. CDR3 sequence (DNA): TGTGCCAGCAGCGGGGCGAGTGACGATACGCAGTATTTT.

V and J are TRBV6-1 and TRBJ2-2, with D possibly matching TRBD1 (6 bases). This CDR3 has 15 amino acids. Trimming took 3 bases from V and 4 from J, leaving 12 bases between them. The V gene's germline CDR1 is MNHNS and CDR2 SASEGT. CDR3 sequence reads: CASSEPGRGTGELFF. The CDR3 DNA sequence: TGTGCCAGCAGTGAGCCCGGCAGGGGCACCGGGGAGCTGTTTTTT.

This clonotype was counted only a few times. This chain connects TRBV10-3 to TRBJ2-3, with TRBD1 matching over 8 bases. This CDR3 is 15 amino acids long. V was pared by 6 bases and J by 4 bases, with 9 bases of the junction left unmatched. Germline V gives CDR1 ENHRY, CDR2 SYGVKD. The CDR3 sequence is CAISDTDRAPDTQYF. CDR3 nucleotide sequence: TGTGCCATCAGCGACACGGACAGGGCTCCAGATACGCAGTATTTT.

Regarding this clonotype: This may be a read error: a much more frequent sequence differs by one nucleotide. A read error is likely, as this CDR3 ends without the conserved phenylalanine or tryptophan. J is TRBJ2-2 and V is TRBV7-2; TRBD2 matches 8 bases. This CDR3 contains 15 residues. Germline lookup yields CDR1 SGHTA and CDR2 FQGNSA. The trim removed 5 bases at V and 5 bases at J, leaving 7 bases unmatched. The CDR3 DNA reads TGTGCCAGCAGCCCTCTAGCGGGCGGGACCGGGGAGCTGTTTGTT. Its translation: CASSPLAGGTGELFV.

This CDR3 reads CASSGTATYEQYF. Here the CDR3 DNA reads TGTGCCAGCAGTGGGACAGCAACCTACGAGCAGTACTTC. The chain employs TRBV12-3 or TRBV12-4 and TRBJ2-7; the match to TRBD1 covers 7 bases. CDR3 length: 13 amino acids. V lost 5 bases and J lost 2; bases outside the gene matches: 3.

This sequence joins TRBV28 and TRBJ2-5, with a possible D match to TRBD1 (5 bases). The V end lost 5 bases, the J end lost 6 bases, and 13 bases lay between the germline ends. The CDR3 sequence is 13 residues long. Germline CDR1 and CDR2: MDHEN and SYDVKM. CDR3 sequence: CASSPPPDKTQYF. The CDR3 DNA sequence: TGTGCCAGCAGTCCCCCACCGGACAAGACCCAGTACTTC.

V gene TRBV11-2 combines with J gene TRBJ2-7, with 10 bases aligning to TRBD1. V dropped 3 bases and J dropped 7; count of bases not matched to a gene: 12. The CDR3 contains 16 residues. Per the germline V gene, CDR1 is SGHAT and CDR2 is FQNNGV. The CDR3 DNA reads as TGTGCCAGCAGCTTGGTCGAGGGGACAGGGGCGCGAGAGCAGTACTTC. It specifies CASSLVEGTGAREQYF.

The rearrangement uses TRBV12-3 or TRBV12-4 and TRBJ2-2; D perhaps matches TRBD2 (5 bases). Trimming cost V 6 bases and J 6 bases, with 14 bases left between them. The CDR3 contains 14 residues. CDR3 bases: TGTGCCAGCAGCCTGAACCCCGGGGCCGGGGAGCTGTTTTTT. The encoded protein is CASSLNPGAGELFF.

The chain is built from TRBV12-3 or TRBV12-4 and TRBJ2-5, with TRBD1 matching 7 bases. The CDR3 has 14 residues. V trimming: 3 bases; J trimming: 5 bases; junction bases outside the gene matches: 6. The CDR3 coding sequence is TGTGCCAGCAGTTTGGAAGGGGGCAAGGAGACCCAGTACTTC. Translation: CASSLEGGKETQYF.

The chain carries TRBV6-2 or TRBV6-3 and TRBJ2-3; TRBD2 aligns across 10 bases. After removal of 2 bases from V and 0 bases from J, the junction contained 20 bases not matched to a gene. Germline loops: CDR1 MNHEY, CDR2 SVGEGT. CDR3 size: 22 residues. CDR3 residues: CASSYDARGYGTSATSTDTQYF. The CDR3 nucleotides are TGTGCCAGCAGTTACGATGCTCGGGGGTATGGGACTAGCGCAACTAGCACAGATACGCAGTATTTT.

The gene calls are TRBV6-8 and TRBJ2-7; D remains ambiguous. Trimming shortened V by 11 bases and J by 6 bases, and 17 bases separated the two germline ends. The length of the CDR3 is 12 residues. Germline lookup yields CDR1 MNHGY and CDR2 SAAAGT. The CDR3 DNA reads as TGTGCCCTCCAAGGAGAGGATAGCGAGCAGTACTTC. Translated, it gives CALQGEDSEQYF.

The V call is TRBV15, the J call TRBJ1-4, with TRBD1 identical over 7 bases. The CDR3 covers 13 residues. The germline V gene has CDR1 LNHNV and CDR2 YYDKDF (reference sequence). V gave up 5 bases and J gave up 10 bases; unmatched junction bases: 7. CDR3 protein: CATSGTGEPKLFF. The CDR3 DNA reads as TGTGCCACCAGCGGAACAGGGGAGCCAAAACTGTTTTTT.

The rearrangement joins TRBV7-8 to TRBJ1-1, with D maybe TRBD1 (6 bases). CDR1 is SGHVS and CDR2 is FQNEAQ in the germline V gene. V was trimmed by 3 bases and J by 7 bases, leaving 18 bases between them. This CDR3 comprises 15 residues. The CDR3 DNA follows: TGTGCCAGCAGCTTGATTCCCATTGAACAGGGTGAAGCTTTCTTT. Residues: CASSLIPIEQGEAFF.

This sequence joins TRBV2 and TRBJ2-2, with TRBD2 identical over 12 bases. The CDR3 totals 17 residues. Germline V gene lookup returns CDR1 SNHLY and CDR2 FYNNEI. The V segment lost 7 bases and the J segment 0 bases; nucleotides outside the gene matches: 6. CDR3 amino acids: CASIRTSGTPNTGELFF. The CDR3 DNA reads as TGTGCCAGCATTCGGACTAGCGGGACCCCGAACACCGGGGAGCTGTTTTTT.

The chain joins TRBV12-3 or TRBV12-4 to TRBJ2-1; the D is unclear. V lost 3 bases to trimming and J lost 6 bases, with 6 bases between them. This CDR3 contains 12 residues. The CDR3: CASSLTFNEQFF. The CDR3, as DNA: TGTGCCAGCAGTTTGACGTTCAATGAGCAGTTCTTC.

The J gene is TRBJ2-3, the V gene TRBV3-1, with D perhaps TRBD2 (5 bases). Germline V lookup: CDR1 LGHDT, CDR2 YNNKEL (reference sequence). The CDR3 totals 15 residues. V lost 6 bases, J lost 3 bases, and 16 bases lay in between. This CDR3 reads CASSRDYRGTDTQYF. CDR3 DNA: TGTGCCAGCAGTCGAGACTATCGAGGGACAGATACGCAGTATTTT.

This clonotype was seen a single time. The chain is built from TRBV6-8 and TRBJ1-5, with 7 nucleotides matching TRBD1. The CDR3 has 15 amino acids. The germline CDR1 and CDR2 sequences are MNHGY and SAAAGT. V dropped 5 bases and J dropped 2; count of bases not matched to a gene: 6. CDR3 nucleotide sequence: TGTGCCAGCAGTACAGGGGCATACGGCAATCAGCCCCAGCATTTT. Protein product: CASSTGAYGNQPQHF.

This clonotype occurred a few times. This chain connects TRBV19 to TRBJ1-1; D call uncertain. The CDR3 totals 15 residues. Trimming stripped 5 bases from V and 1 base from J, with 14 bases between. Germline CDR1 LNHDA, CDR2 SQIVND (reference sequence). The CDR3 coding sequence is TGTGCCAGTAGTGTGAGGGAGAGGAGGAACACTGAAGCTTTCTTT. Its protein is CASSVRERRNTEAFF. The whole variable domain, remainder taken from reference TRBV19 and TRBJ1-1, is DGGITQSPKYLFRKEGQNVTLSCEQNLNHDAMYWYRQDPGQGLRLIYYSQIVNDFQKGDIAEGYSVSREKKESFPLTVTSAQKNPTAFYLCASSVRERRNTEAFFGQGTRLTVV.

The CDR3: CASTHSSSGNEQFF. CDR3 sequence (DNA): TGTGCCAGCACCCATAGTAGCAGCGGCAATGAGCAGTTCTTC. The V gene is TRBV28, the J gene TRBJ2-1; D is possibly TRBD2 (5 bases). The CDR3 is 14 residues long. The V and J ends lost 7 bases and 6 bases respectively, with 16 bases between them. Per germline, CDR1 MDHEN and CDR2 SYDVKM.

In nucleotides, the CDR3 is TGTGCCAGCAGTACACATAGGAGCTCCTACGAGCAGTACTTC. Translated, it gives CASSTHRSSYEQYF. The rearrangement links TRBV27 to TRBJ2-7, with D unresolved. The germline V and J ends were trimmed by 5 bases and 0 bases, with 11 bases remaining between them. Germline CDR1 MNHEY, CDR2 SMNVEV (reference sequence). The CDR3 runs to 14 residues.

This clonotype occurred a few times. This chain uses TRBV7-2 with TRBJ2-3, with 11 bases aligning to TRBD2. This CDR3 is 17 amino acids long. Germline V gene data show CDR1 as SGHTA and CDR2 as FQGNSA. V gave up 5 bases and J gave up 7 bases; unmatched junction bases: 14. The CDR3 DNA is TGTGCCAGCAGCAAATCCTTCACGACTAGCGGGAAGAATACGCAGTATTTT. This gives the protein CASSKSFTTSGKNTQYF.